This TCR beta chain was found in a study of cytomegalovirus exposure and HLA in healthy donors. Study in general: Findings of an earlier analysis included some 120 million unique TCR beta sequences from some 190 million T cells.

With 60 Vbeta and 13 Jbeta primers, the PCR was carried out. Sequencing used immunoSEQ multiplex PCR; TCRdb keeps in-frame clones, though not all of them. The table has more than 85,000 clones, less than 70% seen once. CDR3 length: 15 amino acids. V was shortened by 3 bases and J by 6 bases, with 16 bases between the two germline ends. The germline gives CDR1 SGHTS, CDR2 YDEGEE. Study-level points and caveats: Among the sequence variants, a highly shared cluster was likely an artifact of sequencing.

This clone was observed a few times. What it binds is unknown. Material for sequencing was PBMCs. The chain joins TRBV5-8 to TRBJ2-1, with D possibly TRBD2 on 6 matching bases. The source of this sequence is a female donor in good health and CMV-seronegative. DNA for the CDR3: TGTGCCAGCAGCTCCCGGGCCGTCGGGGGCAATGAGCAGTTCTTC. Encoded protein: CASSSRAVGGNEQFF.